The 29 T cell receptor beta chains below all came from one sample that was sequenced in a study of CD8 T cells in Susac syndrome. The RNA, roughly 0.45 to 1 ug, was put through reverse transcription using random hexamers. TCRdb recomputed calls from the immunoSEQ multiplex PCR reads with MiXCR, one row per CDR3 protein. The sample has more than 150,000 distinct CDR3 sequences, around 95% seen once. The specimen was CD4+ T cells from PBMCs. Every receptor here comes from a human donor with Susac syndrome.

The CDR3 bases are TGTGCCAGCACCGGGACAGGGTTCTATGGCTACACCTTC. It is translated as CASTGTGFYGYTF. The chain couples TRBV27 to TRBJ1-2, with TRBD1 matching over 9 bases. CDR3 size: 13 residues. The germline CDR1 and CDR2 sequences are MNHEY and SMNVEV (reference sequence). V lost 7 bases to trimming and J lost 4 bases; unmatched junction nucleotides: 4.

The rearrangement uses TRBV6-5 and TRBJ2-7; D unclear. The CDR3 extends over 16 amino acids. Germline loops: CDR1 MNHEY, CDR2 SVGAGI. Between the trimmed V and J ends, which lost 0 bases and 9 bases, there was a span of 21 bases. This CDR3 reads CASSYSPNAPSVRQYF. The DNA for the CDR3 is TGTGCCAGCAGTTACTCACCTAACGCGCCGAGCGTAAGGCAGTACTTC.

This chain joins TRBV11-1 and TRBJ2-7; maybe TRBD1 (5 bases). CDR1 and CDR2 (germline): SGHAT, FQDESV (reference sequence). The CDR3 consists of 15 residues. The germline V and J ends were trimmed by 2 bases and 1 base, with 12 bases remaining between them. In nucleotides, the CDR3 is TGTGCCAGCAGCTTAACCATGGCAGGGTCCTACGAGCAGTACTTC. Residues: CASSLTMAGSYEQYF.

This chain uses TRBV20-1 with TRBJ1-5; D unclear. The CDR3 contains 13 residues. V lost 6 bases and J lost 8, with 17 bases in between. In germline, CDR1 is DFQATT, CDR2 SNEGSKA (reference sequence). The CDR3 reads CSAKIDPVEPQHF. In DNA form, the CDR3 reads TGCAGTGCCAAGATCGATCCCGTTGAGCCCCAGCATTTT.

This rearrangement joins TRBV6-2 or TRBV6-3 to TRBJ2-4; 13 bases are a match to TRBD2. Germline CDR1 is MNHEY and CDR2 is SVGEGT. The CDR3 extends over 21 amino acids. The J segment lost 0 bases and the V segment lost 0 bases, leaving 11 bases of the junction unmatched. The CDR3 coding sequence is TGTGCCAGCAGTTACTCGACCCCCGGACTAGCGGGGGCCCTAGCCAAAAACATTCAGTACTTC. Translation: CASSYSTPGLAGALAKNIQYF.

V is TRBV7-8 and J is TRBJ1-1, with D uncertain. This CDR3 spans 15 amino acids. Trimming took off 5 bases at V and 1 base at J, with 14 bases between the two ends. Germline CDR1 is SGHVS and CDR2 is FQNEAQ. CDR3 sequence (DNA): TGTGCCAGCAGCCCCAGGAGAGTCTCGAACACTGAAGCTTTCTTT. Its protein product is CASSPRRVSNTEAFF.

This rearrangement joins TRBV7-3 to TRBJ1-1; 9 bases align to TRBD1. CDR1 is SGHTA and CDR2 is FQGTGA in the germline V gene. This CDR3 is built from 16 residues. The J segment lost 2 bases and the V segment lost 5 bases, leaving 9 bases of the junction unmatched. The CDR3 sequence is CASSPADRGRNTEAFF. CDR3 DNA sequence: TGTGCCAGCAGCCCAGCGGACAGGGGACGAAACACTGAAGCTTTCTTT.

This clonotype was seen a few times. The chain recombines TRBV3-1 with TRBJ1-5; TRBD1 might be the D (6 bases). This CDR3 has 15 residues. Germline V gene lookup returns CDR1 LGHDT and CDR2 YNNKEL (reference sequence). V lost 1 base and J 1 base, leaving 8 bases between the germline ends. The CDR3 region is CASSQVGGSNQPQHF. CDR3 nucleotides: TGTGCCAGCAGCCAAGTTGGGGGCAGCAATCAGCCCCAGCATTTT.

This rearrangement joins TRBV29-1 to TRBJ1-6; a weak D match, TRBD1 (5 bases). The V end lost 5 bases, the J end lost 7 bases, and 12 bases lay between the germline ends. Germline CDR1 reads SQVTM; CDR2 reads ANQGSEA. The CDR3 length is 13 residues. The CDR3 spells CSVLDSVNSPLHF. The DNA of the CDR3 is TGCAGCGTTCTAGACAGCGTGAATTCACCCCTCCACTTT.

The V call is TRBV7-6, the J call TRBJ2-2; D is unresolved. The germline gives CDR1 SGHVS, CDR2 FNYEAQ. V was cut by 2 bases and J by 3 bases, with 4 bases left in between. The CDR3 runs to 13 residues. The CDR3 is CASSLTDTGELFF. The CDR3 DNA is TGTGCCAGCAGCTTAACCGACACCGGGGAGCTGTTTTTT. Combining the CDR3 with reference TRBV7-6 and TRBJ2-2 gives the whole variable domain GAGVSQSPRYKVTKRGQDVALRCDPISGHVSLYWYRQALGQGPEFLTYFNYEAQQDKSGLPNDRFSAERPEGSISTLTIQRTEQRDSAMYRCASSLTDTGELFFGEGSRLTVL.

The chain combines TRBV18 with TRBJ2-5, with no clear D. Germline V gene data show CDR1 as KGHSH and CDR2 as LQKENI. V was shortened by 0 bases and J by 1 base, with 12 bases between the two germline ends. This CDR3 comprises 16 residues. The CDR3 is CASSPPNSGLQETQYF. CDR3 in DNA: TGTGCCAGCTCACCACCAAACTCGGGCCTCCAAGAGACCCAGTACTTC.

The CDR3 bases are TGTGCCAGCAGTGACGAAAAACTGTTTTTT. It codes for CASSDEKLFF. V is TRBV25-1 and J is TRBJ1-4; no definite D call. V lost 3 bases and J lost 8, with 1 base in between. The CDR3 spans 10 residues. Germline lookup yields CDR1 MGHDK and CDR2 SYGVNS.

J is TRBJ2-7 and V is TRBV20-1; D call uncertain. The CDR3 contains 13 residues. V lost 3 bases and J lost 3, with 12 bases in between. The germline gives CDR1 DFQATT, CDR2 SNEGSKA (reference sequence). The CDR3 region has the DNA TGCAGTGCTAGTGTACAGATCAACTACGAGCAGTACTTC. As protein: CSASVQINYEQYF.

This chain uses TRBV10-3 with TRBJ2-7, with TRBD2 matching 10 bases. The CDR3 has 13 residues. CDR1 is ENHRY and CDR2 is SYGVKD in the germline V gene. V trimming: 8 bases; J trimming: 9 bases; junction bases outside the gene matches: 10. CDR3 DNA sequence: TGTGCCATCCGACTAGCGGGCGTAGGGGTGCAGTACTTC. Its protein product is CAIRLAGVGVQYF.

Points on this clonotype: The limits of the CDR3 on the DNA are not certain, so only TCRdb's listed CDR3 is given. This rearrangement joins TRBV7-5 to TRBJ2-6. TRBV7-5 is assigned pseudogene status. The CDR3 has 21 residues if both end residues are counted. CDR3 residues: CISVPEDSSESRQSRANVLTF.

The chain joins TRBV6-1 to TRBJ2-3; 7 nucleotides align to TRBD1. Losses at the gene ends were 4 bases for V and 0 bases for J; bases not matched to a gene: 7. CDR3 length: 16 amino acids. Looked up from germline, CDR1 is MNHNS and CDR2 is SASEGT. CDR3 nucleotide sequence: TGTGCCAGCAGTGGTTTACAGGGGACCAGCACAGATACGCAGTATTTT. It specifies CASSGLQGTSTDTQYF.

The rearrangement links TRBV4-1 to TRBJ1-2; 8 bases align to TRBD1. Unmatched junction bases numbered 18, after V lost 0 bases and J lost 6 bases. CDR1 and CDR2 (germline): MGHRA, YSYEKL. The CDR3 extends over 19 amino acids. The CDR3 spells CASSQDTDSRVDRVDGYTF. CDR3 nucleotide sequence: TGCGCCAGCAGCCAAGATACCGATTCAAGAGTGGACAGGGTGGATGGCTACACCTTC.

The gene calls are TRBV20-1 and TRBJ2-1, with D maybe TRBD1 (7 bases). The germline V and J ends were trimmed by 2 bases and 3 bases, with 11 bases remaining between them. CDR3 length equals 14 residues. Germline CDR1 is DFQATT and CDR2 is SNEGSKA (reference sequence). CDR3 DNA sequence: TGCAGTGCTAGAATCCAGGGGGGCTACAATGAGCAGTTCTTC. Translating gives CSARIQGGYNEQFF.

The chain employs TRBV12-3 or TRBV12-4 and TRBJ2-3, with TRBD2 matching 11 bases. J was trimmed by 3 bases and V by 5 bases; bases with no gene match: 4. The CDR3 runs 15 residues. The CDR3 reads CASSVSGGATDTQYF. The CDR3 DNA follows: TGTGCCAGCAGTGTTAGCGGGGGGGCGACAGATACGCAGTATTTT.

The chain recombines TRBV13 with TRBJ1-3; 7 positions match TRBD1. Germline V gene sequence: CDR1 PRHDT, CDR2 FYEKMQ (reference sequence). The CDR3 runs to 15 residues. The V segment lost 5 bases and the J segment 0 bases; nucleotides outside the gene matches: 4. The CDR3 nucleotides read TGTGCCAGCAGCACCAACAGGGGCTCTGGAAACACCATATATTTT. Its protein product is CASSTNRGSGNTIYF. Complete variable domain (other parts from reference TRBV13 and TRBJ1-3): AAGVIQSPRHLIKEKRETATLKCYPIPRHDTVYWYQQGPGQDPQFLISFYEKMQSDKGSIPDRFSAQQFSDYHSELNMSSLELGDSALYFCASSTNRGSGNTIYFGEGSWLTVV.

The rearrangement uses TRBV19 and TRBJ2-7, with D hard to call. CDR3 size: 19 residues. In germline, CDR1 is LNHDA, CDR2 SQIVND (reference sequence). The V gene lost 3 bases and the J gene lost 2 bases, with 26 bases spanning the gap. The CDR3 here is CASSIGPHGRVAHPYEQYF. DNA of the CDR3: TGTGCCAGTAGTATCGGCCCACACGGACGAGTTGCGCATCCCTACGAGCAGTACTTC.

The gene calls are TRBV2 and TRBJ1-2; D unresolved. Looked up from germline, CDR1 is SNHLY and CDR2 is FYNNEI. The V gene lost 7 bases and the J gene lost 4 bases, with 13 bases spanning the gap. CDR3 size: 13 residues. DNA of the CDR3: TGTGCCAGCACGGTCACGGAGACCTATGGCTACACCTTC. This sequence encodes CASTVTETYGYTF.

V usage is TRBV19 and J usage is TRBJ1-6; D unresolved. V lost 5 bases and J 5 bases, leaving 10 bases between the germline ends. CDR1 is LNHDA and CDR2 is SQIVND in the germline V gene (reference sequence). The CDR3 is 14 amino acids. In DNA form, the CDR3 reads TGTGCCAGTAGTTTTCGGAGCGATAATTCACCCCTCCACTTT. As protein: CASSFRSDNSPLHF.

The V and J genes are TRBV23-1 and TRBJ2-4, with no clear D. TRBV23-1 is filed as an ORF, its function uncertain. This CDR3 has 13 amino acids. The CDR3 region is CASTIITKNIQYF. In DNA form, the CDR3 reads TGCGCTTCCACCATCATCACCAAAAACATTCAGTACTTC.

The chain combines TRBV4-1 with TRBJ2-5; 12 bases are a match to TRBD2. The CDR3 loop spans 17 amino acids. Germline CDR1 MGHRA, CDR2 YSYEKL. After removal of 4 bases from V and 5 bases from J, the junction contained 11 bases not matched to a gene. In DNA, the CDR3 is TGCGCCAGCAGCCCCATGGCTAGCGGGGGGGCATCCGAGACCCAGTACTTC. Amino acids: CASSPMASGGASETQYF.

The genes are TRBV9 and TRBJ2-5, with 12 bases aligning to TRBD2. Germline assignment: CDR1 SGDLS and CDR2 YYNGEE. CDR3 length: 17 residues. Trimming removed 1 base from V and 5 bases from J; junction bases left unmatched: 9. The CDR3 region is CASSVYSSGGGWETQYF. CDR3 nucleotide sequence: TGTGCCAGCAGCGTATACTCTAGCGGGGGGGGATGGGAGACCCAGTACTTC.

The chain has TRBV6-5 and TRBJ2-7, with D possibly matching TRBD1 (6 bases). This CDR3 is 12 amino acids long. Trimming cost V 6 bases and J 6 bases, with 12 bases left between them. Germline values: CDR1 MNHEY, CDR2 SVGAGI. As DNA, the CDR3 is TGTGCCAGCAGACAGGGAGCTGGCGAGCAGTACTTC. Protein sequence: CASRQGAGEQYF.

The rearrangement links TRBV30 to TRBJ2-7, with D perhaps TRBD1 (6 bases). The CDR3 consists of 12 residues. Trimming cost V 5 bases and J 6 bases, with 14 bases left between them. Per the germline V gene, CDR1 is GTSNPN and CDR2 is SVGIG (reference sequence). For the CDR3, the DNA is TGTGCCTGGGCGACAGGCCAGGTCGAGCAGTACTTC. Protein sequence: CAWATGQVEQYF. The complete variable domain, with remaining parts taken from reference TRBV30 and TRBJ2-7, reads SQTIHQWPATLVQPVGSPLSLECTVEGTSNPNLYWYRQAAGRGLQLLFYSVGIGQISSEVPQNLSASRPQDRQFILSSKKLLLSDSGFYLCAWATGQVEQYFGPGTRLTVT.

The chain couples TRBV30 to TRBJ2-7; D may be TRBD1 (6 bases). V dropped 6 bases and J dropped 6 bases, with 12 bases sitting between them. Germline CDR1 and CDR2: GTSNPN and SVGIG (reference sequence). The CDR3 is 11 amino acids. As DNA, the CDR3 is TGTGCCTGTGGATCAGGGGTCGAGCAGTACTTC. Protein product: CACGSGVEQYF.